The T cell receptor beta chain described here comes from a study of chemoradiotherapy in HPV16-positive cancers. Study-wide context: Functional T-cell assays on a couple of HPV16-positive patients' cells defined candidate HPV-specific clones and common TCR motifs.

A note on this clone: Antigen specificity is unknown.

Libraries were prepared by immunoSEQ multiplex PCR; TCRdb keeps only in-frame clonotypes and omits some of them. The table shows approximately 8,300 clones, with roughly 85% occurring only once. The study, taken as a whole, reports: The functional HPV-specific definition rests on just a couple of HPV16-positive patients. Candidate HPV-specific clones and E7-related TCR motifs grew in tumor during treatment. Better recurrence-free survival went with HPV-responsive T-cell expansion in HPV16-positive patients.

This TCR derives from a human donor with HPV-associated anogenital cancer. The starting material was tumor tissue, obtained from a patient who underwent chemoradiotherapy.

The CDR3 loop is CASSQGGSYGYTF. CDR3 DNA sequence: TGCGCCAGCAGCCAAGGGGGGAGCTATGGCTACACCTTC. The rearrangement joins TRBV4-1 to TRBJ1-2; D possibly corresponds to TRBD1 (5 bases). The CDR3 is 13 amino acids. Trimming took off 1 base at V and 4 bases at J, with 7 bases between the two ends. In germline, CDR1 is MGHRA, CDR2 YSYEKL.